This paragraph reports one TCR beta chain. Its antigen is not known. This specimen belongs to a study of cytomegalovirus exposure and HLA in healthy donors. The donors were healthy bone marrow donors. The PCR ran on 60 Vbeta and 13 Jbeta primers. Sequencing used immunoSEQ multiplex PCR; TCRdb keeps in-frame clones, though not all of them. The sample shows approximately 130,000 clones, 70% to 75% of them seen only once. Study observations and caveats: Roughly uniform sequencing depth across donors was assumed, possibly incorrectly. Later, an analysis showed that TCR beta chains associated with HLA were more clonally expanded than others that were equally common.

V was clipped by 4 bases and J by 3 bases; unmatched bases: 8. This CDR3 region has 15 residues. In germline, CDR1 is MGHRA, CDR2 YSYEKL. The receptor was derived from a young man in good health and CMV-seronegative. The gene calls are TRBV4-1 and TRBJ2-5; 7 bases agree with TRBD2. Sequenced sample: PBMCs. The CDR3 is CASSPFRTREETQYF. CDR3 sequence (DNA): TGCGCCAGCAGCCCTTTTCGGACTAGAGAAGAGACCCAGTACTTC.